This T cell receptor (beta chain) was sequenced during a study of PD-1 blockade in classical Hodgkin lymphoma. Measured with immunoSEQ multiplex PCR; TCRdb has only the in-frame clones, and not every one. The data hold about 27,000 clones, with about 86% observed a single time. Autologous stem cell transplantation was followed by relapse in every patient, and brentuximab vedotin exposure varied. PBMCs, once thawed, yielded CD8+ T cells isolated by magnetic negative selection. With regard to this clone: Its specificity is not known.

General study findings and limits: Newly diagnosed patients and complete responders had comparable diversity at baseline. Newly diagnosed patients were reported to exhibit reduced baseline TCR diversity relative to healthy donors. Among the patients, those starting nivolumab under 1 year after ASCT were excluded. Possibly reflecting disease activity or prior therapy, repertoire differences have causes that remain undefined.

This CDR3 spans 12 amino acids. Germline CDR1 reads MNHEY; CDR2 reads SVGAGI. Trimming pared 0 bases from V and 9 bases from J, leaving 8 bases between. The sequenced sample was CD8+ T cells from blood, obtained at baseline. The chain combines TRBV6-5 with TRBJ1-1; D is possibly TRBD1 (5 bases). The receptor's source is a human donor with classical Hodgkin lymphoma. CDR3 amino acids: CASSYSGDQAFF. CDR3 nucleotides: TGTGCCAGCAGTTACTCAGGGGACCAAGCTTTCTTT.